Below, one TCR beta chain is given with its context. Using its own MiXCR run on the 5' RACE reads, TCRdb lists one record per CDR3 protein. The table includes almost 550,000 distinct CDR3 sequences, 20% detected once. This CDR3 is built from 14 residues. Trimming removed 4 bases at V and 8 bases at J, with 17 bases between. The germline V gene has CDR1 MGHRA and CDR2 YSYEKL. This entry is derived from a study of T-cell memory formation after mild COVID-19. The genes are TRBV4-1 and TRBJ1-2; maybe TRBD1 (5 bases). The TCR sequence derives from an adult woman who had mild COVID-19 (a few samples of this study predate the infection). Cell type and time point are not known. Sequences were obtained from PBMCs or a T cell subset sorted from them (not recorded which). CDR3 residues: CASSRTGASLGYTF. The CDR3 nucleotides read TGCGCCAGCAGCCGAACCGGGGCGTCGCTGGGCTACACCTTC.